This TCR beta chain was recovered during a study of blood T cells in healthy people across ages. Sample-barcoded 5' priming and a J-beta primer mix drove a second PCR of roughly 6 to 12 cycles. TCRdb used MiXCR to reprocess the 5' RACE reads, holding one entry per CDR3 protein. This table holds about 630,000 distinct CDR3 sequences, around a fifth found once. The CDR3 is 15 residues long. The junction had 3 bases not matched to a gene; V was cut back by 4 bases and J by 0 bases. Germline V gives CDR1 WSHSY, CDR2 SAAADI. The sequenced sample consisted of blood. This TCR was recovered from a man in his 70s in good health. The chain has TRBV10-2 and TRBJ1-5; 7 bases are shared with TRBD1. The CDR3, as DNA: TGCGCCAGCAGTGGCGGGACAGATAGCAATCAGCCCCAGCATTTT. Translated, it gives CASSGGTDSNQPQHF.